This T cell receptor beta chain appears in the sequencing data of a study of T-cell memory formation after mild COVID-19. V was clipped by 3 bases and J by 0 bases, with 10 bases between them. Per germline, CDR1 SGHRS and CDR2 YFSETQ. This CDR3 is 16 amino acids long. MiXCR, run by TCRdb on the 5' RACE reads, gives a single entry per CDR3 protein. Of roughly 170,000 distinct CDR3 sequences listed, around 18% were seen once; the top ten hold 3.5% to 5%. This clonotype was counted between two and nine times. The TCR comes from a young man who had mild COVID-19 (a few samples of this study predate the infection). Cell type and time point are not known. The chain uses TRBV5-1 and TRBJ2-6; possibly TRBD1 for D (6 bases). Sequencing was carried out using PBMCs or a T cell subset sorted from them (not recorded which). The CDR3 coding sequence is TGCGCCAGCAGCTCGATGGACAGCTCTGGGGCCAACGTCCTGACTTTC. Translated: CASSSMDSSGANVLTF.